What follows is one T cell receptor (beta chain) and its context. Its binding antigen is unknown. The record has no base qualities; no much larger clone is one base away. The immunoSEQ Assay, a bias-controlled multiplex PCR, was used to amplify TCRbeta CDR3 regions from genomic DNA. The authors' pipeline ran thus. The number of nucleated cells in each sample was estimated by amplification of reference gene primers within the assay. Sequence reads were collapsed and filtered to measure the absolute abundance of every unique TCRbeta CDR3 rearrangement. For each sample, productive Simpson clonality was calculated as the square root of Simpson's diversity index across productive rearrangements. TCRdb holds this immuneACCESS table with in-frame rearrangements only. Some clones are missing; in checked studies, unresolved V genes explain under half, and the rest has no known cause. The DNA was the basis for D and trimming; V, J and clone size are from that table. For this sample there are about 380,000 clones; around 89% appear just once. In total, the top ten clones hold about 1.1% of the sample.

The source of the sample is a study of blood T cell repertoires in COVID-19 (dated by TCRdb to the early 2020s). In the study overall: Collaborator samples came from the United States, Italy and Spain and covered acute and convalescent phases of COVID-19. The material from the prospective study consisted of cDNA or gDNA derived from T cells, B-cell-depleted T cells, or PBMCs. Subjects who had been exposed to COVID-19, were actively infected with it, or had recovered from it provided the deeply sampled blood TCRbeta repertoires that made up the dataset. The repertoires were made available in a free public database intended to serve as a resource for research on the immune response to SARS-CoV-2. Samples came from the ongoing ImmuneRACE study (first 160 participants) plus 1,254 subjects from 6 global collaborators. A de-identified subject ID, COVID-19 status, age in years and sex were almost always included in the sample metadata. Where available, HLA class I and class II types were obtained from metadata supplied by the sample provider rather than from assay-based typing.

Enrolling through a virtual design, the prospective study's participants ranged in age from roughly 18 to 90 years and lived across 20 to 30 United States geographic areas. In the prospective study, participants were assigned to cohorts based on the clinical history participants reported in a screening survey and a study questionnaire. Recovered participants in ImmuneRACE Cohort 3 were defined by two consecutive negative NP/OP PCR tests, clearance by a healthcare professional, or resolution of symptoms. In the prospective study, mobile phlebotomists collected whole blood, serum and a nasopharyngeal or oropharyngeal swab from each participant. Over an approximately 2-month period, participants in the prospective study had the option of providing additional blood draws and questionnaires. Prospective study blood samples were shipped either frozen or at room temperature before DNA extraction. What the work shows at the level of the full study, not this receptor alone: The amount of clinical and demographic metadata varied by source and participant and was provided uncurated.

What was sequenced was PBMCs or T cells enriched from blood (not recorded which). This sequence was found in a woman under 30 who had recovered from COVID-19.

The sequence in DNA is TGTGCCAGCAGCTCCGGGAGAAGCGGGGGTAAATACAATGAGCAGTTCTTC. It encodes CASSSGRSGGKYNEQFF. The chain couples TRBV7-3 to TRBJ2-1; 8 bases in the middle match TRBD2. As encoded in the germline V gene, CDR1 is SGHTA while CDR2 is FQGTGA. The CDR3 goes from the cysteine to the phenylalanine over 17 residues. The retained sequence is limited to the CDR3, 51 bases, with the frame set at the first base. V loses 4 bases at its end and J loses 4 bases; junction bases beyond the gene matches: 12.